The TCR beta chain under discussion was sequenced for a study of T cells in tumors after PD-1 blockade. Study-wide background: Excluded were patients with checkpoint blockade, immunosuppressants, or radiotherapy or other anti-cancer therapy within 4 weeks. A subset received ongoing vismodegib 150 mg daily alongside anti-PD-1 therapy. Each patient got pembrolizumab 200 mg every 3 weeks or cemiplimab 350 mg every 2 weeks.

The method was immunoSEQ multiplex PCR; TCRdb's version includes in-frame clones alone and lacks a portion of them. The repertoire holds about 24,000 clones, with around four fifths as singletons. Genomic DNA template from tumor biopsies or peripheral blood, about 616 ng to 6,500 ng input. V lost 6 bases and J 4 bases, leaving 12 bases between the germline ends. The germline V gene has CDR1 SEHNR and CDR2 FQNEAQ (reference sequence). CDR3 length: 13 residues. The sequences come from PBMCs, collected after anti-PD-1 treatment. This sequence originates from a human donor with basal cell carcinoma. V and J are TRBV7-9 and TRBJ1-1, with D possibly being TRBD1 (5 bases). CDR3 residues: CASSLTGSTEAFF. The CDR3 region has the DNA TGTGCCAGCAGTCTAACAGGCAGCACTGAAGCTTTCTTT.